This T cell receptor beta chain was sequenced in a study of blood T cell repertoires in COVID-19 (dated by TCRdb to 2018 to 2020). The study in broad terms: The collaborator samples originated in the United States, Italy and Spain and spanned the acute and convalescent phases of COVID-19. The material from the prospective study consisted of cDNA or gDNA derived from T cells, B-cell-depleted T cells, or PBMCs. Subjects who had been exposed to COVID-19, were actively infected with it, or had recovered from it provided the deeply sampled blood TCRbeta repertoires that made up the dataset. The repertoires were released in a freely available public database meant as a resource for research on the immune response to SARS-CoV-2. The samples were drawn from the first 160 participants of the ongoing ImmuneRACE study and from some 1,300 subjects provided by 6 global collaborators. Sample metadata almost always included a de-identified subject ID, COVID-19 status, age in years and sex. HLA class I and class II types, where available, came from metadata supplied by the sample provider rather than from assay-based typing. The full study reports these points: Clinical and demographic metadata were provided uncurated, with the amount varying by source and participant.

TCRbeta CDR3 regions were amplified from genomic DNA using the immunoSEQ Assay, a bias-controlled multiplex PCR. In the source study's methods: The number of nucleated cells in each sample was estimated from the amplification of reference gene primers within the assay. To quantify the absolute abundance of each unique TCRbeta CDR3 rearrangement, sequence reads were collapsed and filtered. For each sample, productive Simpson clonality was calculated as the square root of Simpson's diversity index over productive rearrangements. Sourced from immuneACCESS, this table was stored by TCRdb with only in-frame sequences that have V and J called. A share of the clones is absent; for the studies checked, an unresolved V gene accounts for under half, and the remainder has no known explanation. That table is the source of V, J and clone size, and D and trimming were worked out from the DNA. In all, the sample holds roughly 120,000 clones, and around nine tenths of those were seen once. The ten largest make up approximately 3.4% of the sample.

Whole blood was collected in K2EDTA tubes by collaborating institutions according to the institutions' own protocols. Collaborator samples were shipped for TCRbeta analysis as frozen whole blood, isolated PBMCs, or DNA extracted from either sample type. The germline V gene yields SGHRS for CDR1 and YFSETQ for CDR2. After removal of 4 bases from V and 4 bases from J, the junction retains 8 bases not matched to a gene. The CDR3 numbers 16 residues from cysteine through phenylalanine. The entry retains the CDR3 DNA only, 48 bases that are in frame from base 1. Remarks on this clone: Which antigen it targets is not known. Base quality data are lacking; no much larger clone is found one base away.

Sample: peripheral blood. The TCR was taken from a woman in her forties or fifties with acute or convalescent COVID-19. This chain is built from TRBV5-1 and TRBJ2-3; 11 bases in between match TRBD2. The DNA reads TGCGCCAGCAGCCTAGCGGGAGGTATGCAAGCAGATACGCAGTATTTT. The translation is CASSLAGGMQADTQYF.